The 5 T cell receptor beta chains given below trace back to one sample, sequenced in a study of CD8 T cells in ankylosing spondylitis. TCRdb itself ran the 5' RACE reads through MiXCR, one entry per CDR3 protein. Of 150,000 to 200,000 distinct CDR3 sequences in the sample, approximately 32% were seen once. Material for sequencing was synovial fluid, either unsorted or a sorted T cell fraction (not recorded which). These receptor sequences come from a male donor with ankylosing spondylitis.

V gene TRBV7-9 combines with J gene TRBJ1-4, with 7 bases lining up with TRBD1. The CDR3 has 14 amino acids. V dropped 5 bases and J dropped 4; count of bases not matched to a gene: 4. The germline V gene has CDR1 SEHNR and CDR2 FQNEAQ (reference sequence). For the CDR3, the DNA is TGTGCCAGCAGCCCGGGACAGCATAATGAAAAACTGTTTTTT. Translation: CASSPGQHNEKLFF. The variable domain in full, with the rest retrieved from reference TRBV7-9 and TRBJ1-4, is DTGVSQNPRHKITKRGQNVTFRCDPISEHNRLYWYRQTLGQGPEFLTYFQNEAQLEKSRLLSDRFSAERPKGSFSTLEIQRTEQGDSAMYLCASSPGQHNEKLFFGSGTQLSVL.

CDR3 residues: CSTTPGTGLSGYTF. The DNA for the CDR3 is TGCAGCACCACCCCCGGGACAGGGTTGTCTGGCTACACCTTC. The chain couples TRBV29-1 to TRBJ1-2; 9 bases map to TRBD1. From germline, CDR1 is SQVTM and CDR2 ANQGSEA. This CDR3 comprises 14 residues. J was trimmed by 7 bases and V by 8 bases; bases with no gene match: 14.

A few counts support this clonotype. The CDR3 carries no conserved terminal phenylalanine or tryptophan, so it likely arises from a read error. It is unclear where the CDR3 begins or ends on the DNA, so no DNA is shown, and the CDR3 is as TCRdb lists it. The genes are TRBV7-9 and TRBJ1-2. The germline CDR1 and CDR2 sequences are SEHNR and FQNEAQ (reference sequence). The CDR3 extends over 9 residues, inclusive of both ends. The CDR3 sequence: CASSPGTAD.

V and J are TRBV14 and TRBJ1-1; the D gene is possibly TRBD1 (6 bases). This CDR3 is 13 amino acids long. V dropped 4 bases and J dropped 7 bases, with 13 bases sitting between them. Germline CDR1 SGHDN, CDR2 FVKESK. CDR3 loop: CASSLADRFEAFF. The CDR3 DNA reads TGTGCCAGCAGCCTAGCGGACAGATTTGAAGCTTTCTTT.

The chain joins TRBV9 to TRBJ2-3; 10 bases line up with TRBD2. V lost 0 bases to trimming and J lost 0 bases; unmatched junction nucleotides: 4. The CDR3 contains 17 residues. Germline V gives CDR1 SGDLS, CDR2 YYNGEE. The CDR3 DNA follows: TGTGCCAGCAGCGTAGGGCTAGCGGGAGCTAGCACAGATACGCAGTATTTT. It is translated as CASSVGLAGASTDTQYF.